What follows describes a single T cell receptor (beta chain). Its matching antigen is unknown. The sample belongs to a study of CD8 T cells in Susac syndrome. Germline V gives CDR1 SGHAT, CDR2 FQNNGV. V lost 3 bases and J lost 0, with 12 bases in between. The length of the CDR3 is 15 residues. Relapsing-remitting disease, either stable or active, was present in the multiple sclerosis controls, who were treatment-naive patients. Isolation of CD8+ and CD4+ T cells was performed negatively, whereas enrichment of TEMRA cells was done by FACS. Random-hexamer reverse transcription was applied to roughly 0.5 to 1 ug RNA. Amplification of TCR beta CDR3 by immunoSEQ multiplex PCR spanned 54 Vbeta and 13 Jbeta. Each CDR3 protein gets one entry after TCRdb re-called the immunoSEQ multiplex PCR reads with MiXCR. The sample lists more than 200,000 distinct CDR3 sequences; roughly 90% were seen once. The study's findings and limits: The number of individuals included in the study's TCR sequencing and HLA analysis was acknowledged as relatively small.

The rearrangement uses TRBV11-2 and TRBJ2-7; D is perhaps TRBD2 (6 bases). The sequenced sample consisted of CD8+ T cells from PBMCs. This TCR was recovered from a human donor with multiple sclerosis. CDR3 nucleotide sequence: TGTGCCAGCAGCTTTGGGACTGTGAGCTCCTACGAGCAGTACTTC. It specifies CASSFGTVSSYEQYF.